This record covers a single T cell receptor (beta chain). The antigen is unknown. The sample is drawn from a study of coeliac disease. Overall study results and limits: Of coeliac lamina propria samples, about 55% of the 18 held published gliadin-specific TRB sequences, versus 1 of 6 controls.

This CDR3 spans 14 amino acids. Trimming pared 4 bases from V and 2 bases from J, leaving 10 bases between. Germline CDR1 and CDR2: SGHDN and FVKESK. Some clones are missing from TCRdb's copy, which holds only in-frame ones; the method was immunoSEQ multiplex PCR. The table has over 2,000 clones, roughly 62% seen once. The sample was lamina propria lymphocytes from the gut. V usage is TRBV14 and J usage is TRBJ2-3; a weak D match, TRBD2 (5 bases). The TCR was taken from a woman in her 30s with active celiac disease. As DNA, the CDR3 is TGTGCCAGCAGCCGGGTCGGGGTCACAGATACGCAGTATTTT. Translating gives CASSRVGVTDTQYF.